The 28 T cell receptor beta chains presented below share a single source sample, sequenced in a study of blood T cell repertoires in COVID-19. Profiled with immunoSEQ multiplex PCR; TCRdb holds only in-frame clones, not every one. The sample has some 370,000 clones, around 89% seen once. The sequenced material came from peripheral blood. The receptors come from a man aged 35-49 years with acute or convalescent COVID-19.

The rearrangement uses TRBV5-1 and TRBJ2-5; 7 bases match TRBD2. The trim removed 4 bases at V and 1 base at J, leaving 7 bases unmatched. The CDR3 contains 15 residues. Germline CDR1 reads SGHRS; CDR2 reads YFSETQ. CDR3: CASSTHPSGQETQYF. As DNA, the CDR3 is TGCGCCAGCAGCACCCACCCTAGCGGCCAAGAGACCCAGTACTTC. The variable domain in full, completed from reference TRBV5-1 and TRBJ2-5, reads KAGVTQTPRYLIKTRGQQVTLSCSPISGHRSVSWYQQTPGQGLQFLFEYFSETQRNKGNFPGRFSGRQFSNSRSEMNVSTLELGDSALYLCASSTHPSGQETQYFGPGTRLLVL.

This chain links TRBV7-3 with TRBJ2-1, with 8 bases matching TRBD2. Germline trimming cut 1 base from V and 4 bases from J; bases unmatched to any gene: 0. Germline V gene data show CDR1 as SGHTA and CDR2 as FQGTGA. This CDR3 is built from 14 residues. CDR3 in amino acids: CASSLKRGYNEQFF. The CDR3, as DNA: TGTGCCAGCAGCTTAAAGCGGGGGTACAATGAGCAGTTCTTC.

The chain carries TRBV12-3 or TRBV12-4 and TRBJ2-2, with D hard to call. V shed 5 bases and J shed 0 bases, with 4 bases lying between them. The CDR3 covers 13 residues. The CDR3 nucleotides read TGTGCCAGCAGTACAACGAACACCGGGGAGCTGTTTTTT. It is translated as CASSTTNTGELFF.

The gene calls are TRBV27 and TRBJ1-2; no definite D call. Trimming removed 4 bases from V and 0 bases from J, with 6 bases in between. The CDR3 is 13 residues long. Germline V gene data show CDR1 as MNHEY and CDR2 as SMNVEV (reference sequence). The CDR3 is CASSYSANYGYTF. The CDR3 nucleotides read TGTGCCAGCAGTTATTCAGCTAACTATGGCTACACCTTC.

The chain couples TRBV28 to TRBJ2-7; TRBD1 aligns across 7 bases. The J segment lost 1 base and the V segment lost 10 bases, leaving 7 bases of the junction unmatched. The CDR3 loop spans 13 amino acids. Germline CDR1 reads MDHEN; CDR2 reads SYDVKM. The CDR3 DNA follows: TGTGCCACCGAAACGGACAGGTCCTACGAGCAGTACTTC. This codes for CATETDRSYEQYF.

The chain's CDR3 is CASSIRRGLQGDQPQHF. The CDR3 coding sequence is TGTGCCAGTAGTATACGCAGGGGCCTACAGGGCGATCAGCCCCAGCATTTT. This rearrangement joins TRBV19 to TRBJ1-5; the D gene is possibly TRBD1 (6 bases). With 2 bases removed from V and 5 bases from J, the gap between germline ends came to 19 bases. Germline CDR1 reads LNHDA; CDR2 reads SQIVND (reference sequence). The CDR3 spans 17 residues. The full variable domain, rest sourced from reference TRBV19 and TRBJ1-5, is DGGITQSPKYLFRKEGQNVTLSCEQNLNHDAMYWYRQDPGQGLRLIYYSQIVNDFQKGDIAEGYSVSREKKESFPLTVTSAQKNPTAFYLCASSIRRGLQGDQPQHFGDGTRLSIL.

J is TRBJ2-1 and V is TRBV24-1; the D gene is possibly TRBD2 (5 bases). The ends were cut back, 5 bases at V and 8 bases at J, with 18 bases in the middle. In germline, CDR1 is KGHDR, CDR2 SFDVKD. The CDR3 extends over 15 amino acids. In DNA, the CDR3 is TGTGCCACCAGTGCAAGCGGTCCGGGAACCGATGAGCAGTTCTTC. Translated, it gives CATSASGPGTDEQFF.

V usage is TRBV5-4 and J usage is TRBJ1-1, with TRBD1 matching over 7 bases. Germline CDR1 is SGHNT and CDR2 is YYREEE (reference sequence). The CDR3 spans 15 residues. The V gene end was trimmed by 4 bases and the J gene end by 5 bases; junction bases not matched to a gene: 11. The DNA of the CDR3 is TGTGCCAGCAGCAACCTGCAGGGGGTCCAAACTGAAGCTTTCTTT. Translation gives CASSNLQGVQTEAFF.

The DNA of the CDR3 is TGCAGCGTGGGAAGGGGTGGTGGCGGTGAAGCTTTCTTT. Translated, it gives CSVGRGGGGEAFF. The V and J genes are TRBV29-1 and TRBJ1-1; tentatively, D is TRBD1 (5 bases). CDR1 and CDR2 from the germline V gene are SQVTM and ANQGSEA. The CDR3 contains 13 residues. Trimming stripped 6 bases from V and 7 bases from J, with 18 bases between.

The chain combines TRBV19 with TRBJ2-7; D remains ambiguous. There are 13 residues in the CDR3. Germline loops: CDR1 LNHDA, CDR2 SQIVND (reference sequence). Trimming took off 8 bases at V and 1 base at J, with 12 bases between the two ends. The CDR3, as DNA: TGTGCCAGTGCACGTGGGCTATCCTACGAGCAGTACTTC. It is translated as CASARGLSYEQYF.

In nucleotides, the CDR3 is TGTGCCAGTAGTCACGGACAGGGGCGGTCAGAGACCCAGTACTTC. As protein: CASSHGQGRSETQYF. This sequence joins TRBV19 and TRBJ2-5, with 9 bases that match TRBD1. This CDR3 is built from 15 residues. CDR1 and CDR2 (germline): LNHDA, SQIVND (reference sequence). The V and J ends lost 5 bases and 4 bases, in that order; junction bases with no gene match: 8.

This chain links TRBV2 with TRBJ1-1; 7 bases are shared with TRBD1. The CDR3 totals 18 residues. The germline V gene has CDR1 SNHLY and CDR2 FYNNEI. Trimming cost V 9 bases and J 3 bases; bases outside gene matches: 22. This CDR3 is CARLGGADRALRYTEAFF. The CDR3 DNA reads as TGTGCCAGATTGGGGGGCGCCGACAGGGCTCTCCGGTACACTGAAGCTTTCTTT.

To note about this clone: This sample includes further DNA sequences coding for the same CDR3. The chain carries TRBV5-1 and TRBJ1-5; D is perhaps TRBD1 (6 bases). The germline V gene encodes CDR1 SGHRS and CDR2 YFSETQ. This CDR3 region has 14 residues. Trimming cost V 3 bases and J 4 bases, with 11 bases left between them. In nucleotides, the CDR3 is TGCGCCAGCAGCTCCGGACAGCCGAATCAGCCCCAGCATTTT. As protein: CASSSGQPNQPQHF.

This clone was detected once. The chain has TRBV7-2 and TRBJ2-2; 9 bases are shared with TRBD2. Per the germline V gene, CDR1 is SGHTA and CDR2 is FQGNSA. The CDR3 has 17 amino acids. V shed 2 bases and J 2 bases; nucleotides not matched to a gene: 6. The CDR3 coding sequence is TGTGCCAGCAGCTTACTCGGACTAGCGACAAACACCGGGGAGCTGTTTTTT. Amino acids: CASSLLGLATNTGELFF.

The chain uses TRBV7-6 and TRBJ2-2; 7 bases are a match to TRBD2. The CDR3 is made up of 17 amino acids. Germline values: CDR1 SGHVS, CDR2 FNYEAQ. The J segment lost 6 bases and the V segment lost 6 bases, leaving 16 bases of the junction unmatched. The CDR3 loop reads CASSPTRLALRAGELFF. The CDR3 region has the DNA TGTGCCAGCAGTCCAACTCGACTAGCCCTAAGGGCCGGGGAGCTGTTTTTT. The full variable domain, with the rest looked up from reference TRBV7-6 and TRBJ2-2, is GAGVSQSPRYKVTKRGQDVALRCDPISGHVSLYWYRQALGQGPEFLTYFNYEAQQDKSGLPNDRFSAERPEGSISTLTIQRTEQRDSAMYRCASSPTRLALRAGELFFGEGSRLTVL.

This clone occurred once. The chain combines TRBV27 with TRBJ2-2; D is possibly TRBD1 (6 bases). V was trimmed by 1 base and J by 5 bases, leaving 11 bases between them. The CDR3 runs 15 residues. Per the germline V gene, CDR1 is MNHEY and CDR2 is SMNVEV (reference sequence). This chain's CDR3 is CASSLLGQVTGELFF. CDR3 DNA sequence: TGTGCCAGCAGTTTATTGGGACAAGTAACCGGGGAGCTGTTTTTT.

V gene TRBV19 combines with J gene TRBJ1-5; perhaps TRBD1 as D (6 bases). The CDR3 has 16 amino acids. V lost 8 bases and J lost 2, with 19 bases in between. CDR1 and CDR2 from the germline V gene are LNHDA and SQIVND (reference sequence). CDR3 DNA: TGTGCCAGTCTCGACAGGCTGAGTGGACGCAATCAGCCCCAGCATTTT. The encoded protein is CASLDRLSGRNQPQHF.

V is TRBV4-3 and J is TRBJ1-6, with D possibly TRBD1 on 6 matching bases. Trimming shortened V by 5 bases and J by 8 bases, and 13 bases separated the two germline ends. Germline CDR1 and CDR2: LGHNA and YSLEER. The CDR3 length is 14 residues. CDR3 in amino acids: CASSIQGGDSPLHF. The CDR3 DNA reads as TGCGCCAGCAGCATACAGGGAGGGGATTCACCCCTCCACTTT.

V usage is TRBV4-3 and J usage is TRBJ1-5; D gene unclear. This CDR3 is built from 15 residues. CDR1 is LGHNA and CDR2 is YSLEER in the germline V gene. Trimming removed 0 bases at V and 2 bases at J, with 8 bases between. The CDR3 nucleotides are TGCGCCAGCAGCCAAGACTCCACAGGCAATCAGCCCCAGCATTTT. This gives the protein CASSQDSTGNQPQHF.

The chain employs TRBV14 and TRBJ2-3, with 9 positions matching TRBD1. The CDR3 contains 16 residues. From germline, CDR1 is SGHDN and CDR2 FVKESK. Unmatched junction bases numbered 6, after V lost 3 bases and J lost 2 bases. The CDR3 coding sequence is TGTGCCAGCAGCCATTGGGGACAGGGTACCACAGATACGCAGTATTTT. The encoded protein is CASSHWGQGTTDTQYF.

The chain employs TRBV18 and TRBJ1-2; D ambiguous. The CDR3 consists of 15 residues. CDR1 and CDR2 (germline): KGHSH, LQKENI. Deletions cut 0 bases from V and 6 bases from J, with 14 bases between. The CDR3 here is CASSPPFFANNGYTF. CDR3 sequence (DNA): TGTGCCAGCTCACCACCCTTCTTCGCAAACAATGGCTACACCTTC.

The rearrangement links TRBV4-3 to TRBJ2-5; a weak D match, TRBD2 (6 bases). Between the trimmed V and J ends, which lost 3 bases and 5 bases, there was a span of 16 bases. The germline V gene encodes CDR1 LGHNA and CDR2 YSLEER. The CDR3 extends over 15 amino acids. This CDR3 reads CASSQGFGREETQYF. DNA of the CDR3: TGCGCCAGCAGCCAGGGTTTCGGCCGGGAGGAGACCCAGTACTTC.

This clone was counted a few times. The chain is built from TRBV30 and TRBJ2-3; the match to TRBD2 covers 15 bases. The V gene end was trimmed by 1 base and the J gene end by 7 bases; junction bases not matched to a gene: 9. This CDR3 comprises 17 residues. Germline loops: CDR1 GTSNPN, CDR2 SVGIG (reference sequence). CDR3 loop: CAWSAPGLAGGWNTQYF. The CDR3 DNA reads TGTGCCTGGAGTGCCCCGGGACTAGCGGGAGGTTGGAATACGCAGTATTTT.

The genes are TRBV28 and TRBJ1-3; 7 nucleotides line up with TRBD1. Trimming removed 6 bases from V and 4 bases from J; junction bases left unmatched: 3. CDR3 length: 13 amino acids. Germline-derived CDR1 and CDR2 are MDHEN and SYDVKM. The DNA for the CDR3 is TGTGCCAGCAGCACAGGGGCAGGAAACACCATATATTTT. Encoded protein: CASSTGAGNTIYF.

With respect to this clone: This CDR3 is also generated by other DNA sequences in the sample. The chain couples TRBV6-5 to TRBJ1-1; D ambiguous. The CDR3 covers 12 residues. Trimming pared 9 bases from V and 4 bases from J, leaving 12 bases between. Germline values: CDR1 MNHEY, CDR2 SVGAGI. This chain's CDR3 is CASSRRGTEAFF. The CDR3 DNA sequence: TGTGCCAGTAGCCGACGGGGCACTGAAGCTTTCTTT.

This chain uses TRBV10-3 with TRBJ1-2; weak D call: TRBD1 (6 bases). The germline V gene has CDR1 ENHRY and CDR2 SYGVKD. Deletions cut 7 bases from V and 8 bases from J, with 20 bases between. The CDR3 contains 14 residues. The CDR3 region has the DNA TGTGCCATCACCCGTGACAGGACCCCGGGGGGCTACACCTTC. Protein sequence: CAITRDRTPGGYTF.

The J gene is TRBJ1-3, the V gene TRBV6-2 or TRBV6-3; maybe TRBD1 (5 bases). Trimming removed 2 bases at V and 4 bases at J, with 9 bases between. This CDR3 spans 14 amino acids. The germline V gene has CDR1 MNHEY and CDR2 SVGEGT. In DNA form, the CDR3 reads TGTGCCAGCAGTTACCAGGGTTTCGGAAACACCATATATTTT. It is translated as CASSYQGFGNTIYF.

The gene calls are TRBV2 and TRBJ2-1; TRBD2 matches at 8 bases. The V gene's germline CDR1 is SNHLY and CDR2 FYNNEI. The CDR3 is 16 residues long. With 6 bases clipped from V and 6 bases from J, the junction kept 13 bases outside the gene matches. The CDR3 protein is CASRYPRAGVSNEQFF. The CDR3, as DNA: TGTGCCAGCAGGTATCCGCGAGCGGGAGTAAGCAATGAGCAGTTCTTC.